The clone carrying this TCR beta chain showed up just once. Its matching antigen is unknown. PCR amplification relied on 60 Vbeta primers (plus 13 Jbeta primers). Clones were read by immunoSEQ multiplex PCR, and TCRdb kept only the in-frame ones, dropping some. The table records under 130,000 clones, around three quarters of them present only once. This record comes from a study of cytomegalovirus exposure and HLA in healthy donors. With V trimmed by 5 bases and J by 4 bases, 6 bases remained unmatched. Germline lookup yields CDR1 MNHNY and CDR2 SVGAGI (reference sequence). CDR3 length: 14 residues. Whole-study results and caveats: The authors reported that TCR beta sequences could predict HLA-A and HLA-B alleles. These predictions were accurate for most subjects in the first cohort. Most TCR sequences proved rare, with some public TCRs found in many donors. There were reportedly fewer N-insertions in an Asian-associated ancestry cluster than the approximately 640-donor mean, in a later analysis.

The origin of this receptor is a middle-aged woman in good health and CMV-seronegative. The sequenced sample was PBMCs. The rearrangement links TRBV6-6 to TRBJ2-3; 7 nucleotides line up with TRBD2. CDR3 sequence: CASSRSGEADTQYF. DNA of the CDR3: TGTGCCAGCAGTCGGAGCGGGGAGGCAGATACGCAGTATTTT.